This T cell receptor (beta chain) was sequenced during a study of T cells after yellow fever vaccination (dated by TCRdb to 2018 to 2020). Turning to the overall study: The SMART-Seq v4 Ultra Low Input RNA kit was used to prepare libraries from fractions with low cell numbers. Bulk TCR alpha and beta repertoires were sequenced longitudinally to track T-cell clones before and after primary and booster YFV17D yellow fever vaccination. Two healthy male donors, one aged 18 to 29 and one aged 30 to 40 years, were included in the cohort. Bulk PBMC replicates and cell subsets were isolated from blood drawn at multiple timepoints before and after both primary and secondary immunization. Broad study findings and their caveats: The secondary T-cell response was weaker than the primary response but faster, peaking on day 5 instead of day 15. The study included only a couple of donors, which limits how far the findings can be generalized. After the booster, most of the clones that had expanded following primary vaccination were detected again (roughly 96% of CD4 and 80% to 90% of CD8), which suggests that memory was broadly maintained. Computational filtering was required because FACS-sorted repertoires could contain abundant contaminating clonotypes from the bulk population. A small fraction of clonotypes appeared in both the CD4 and CD8 compartments, likely as a result of convergent recombination.

Ten or more counts support this clonotype. Its antigen is currently not known. No clone much larger than this one lies a single base away; base qualities are absent. Instrument on record: Illumina NovaSeq 6000. Synthesis of TCR cDNA relied on 5'RACE template switching, a step that introduced a universal primer site along with unique molecular identifiers. Priming for cDNA synthesis came from both the TCR alpha and TCR beta constant segments. Library amplification involved two PCR steps, and the second step added sample barcodes and sequencing adapters. Sequencing of libraries was done on Illumina HiSeq 2500 (2x100 bp) or NovaSeq (2x150 bp). Turning to the authors' computational methods: Demultiplexing of reads and collapsing into UMI consensus sequences were performed with MIGEC, and V(D)J alignment was carried out with MiXCR. Clonotypes responding to the vaccine were identified with edgeR on replicate PBMC samples, with the criteria of FDR below 0.01 and a log2 fold change above 5 up to day 15. Each bulk clonotype was labeled CD4 or CD8 based on which sequenced repertoire, CD4 or CD8, contained the clonotype at higher abundance. The public reads were reprocessed in TCRdb via fastp at Q25 and MiXCR, keeping in-frame beta chains. Every CDR3 protein is listed once, alongside the most common genes and DNA of its rows. These V and J calls derive from TCRdb rather than the authors' analysis. This sample is represented by some 400,000 distinct CDR3 sequences; about 19% of them were singletons. The ten largest make up 18% of the sample.

The CDR3, cysteine through phenylalanine, is 14 amino acids long. Kept here is only the CDR3 DNA, which spans 42 bases and is read in frame from base 1. Trimming removed 11 bases from V and 6 bases from J; the gene matches leave 10 bases unexplained. From a lookup of the germline V gene, CDR1 and CDR2 are MNHEY and SVGAGI. The treatment or condition label, read with the paper, signifies: live attenuated yellow fever vaccine strain. Two biological replicates of bulk PBMCs were collected at each blood-draw timepoint. A standard Ficoll-Paque protocol was used to isolate PBMCs from peripheral blood. RNA was extracted with TriZol from bulk PBMCs, CD4 and CD8 fractions, and dextramer-positive and dextramer-negative fractions.

The receptor chain draws on TRBV6-5 and TRBJ1-4; TRBD1 matches 9 bases in the middle. The clonotype originates from a man younger than 30 who received the YFV17D yellow fever vaccine. The specimen comprised PBMCs, sampled before the yellow fever booster vaccination. The sequenced DNA: TGTGCCGACCGATCACAGGGGGCCTATGAAAAACTGTTTTTT. Translated, it reads CADRSQGAYEKLFF.